These T cell receptor beta chains were read from a single sample in a study of tumor-infiltrating lymphocytes in primary liver carcinoma. MiXCR was run by TCRdb on the multiplex PCR reads, yielding one entry per CDR3 protein. The sample records roughly 80,000 distinct CDR3 sequences, 71% being singletons. Material: liver tumor tissue from sampling region 4. Source of these receptors: a woman aged 55-70 years with primary liver carcinoma and hepatitis B virus infection. Each CDR3 is given with its conserved first and last residue. A D gene is named only where the DNA matches it firmly. Size values are once, few and many counts, or a class for expanded clones, and some rows have none.

J: TRBJ1-2
V: TRBV18
size: many
D: -
CDR3: CASSPAPPSYTF
DNA: TGTGCCAGCTCACCGGCGCCTCCCAGCTACACCTTC

J: TRBJ2-3
V: TRBV7-8
size: once
D: -
CDR3: CASSLASRTTRTDTQCF
DNA: TGTGCCAGCAGCTTAGCTTCTCGGACTACTCGCACAGATACGCAGTGTTTT

J: TRBJ2-3
V: TRBV11-2
size: -
D: TRBD2
CDR3: CGSSLDLSGLAGEEIDTQYF
DNA: TGTGGCAGCAGCTTAGATCTAAGTGGGTTAGCGGGAGAAGAGATAGATACACAGTATTTT

J: TRBJ2-1
V: TRBV29-1
size: -
D: -
CDR3: CSVEGPVGWDEQLF
DNA: TGCAGCGTTGAAGGGCCAGTGGGGTGGGATGAGCAGCTCTTC

J: TRBJ2-3
V: TRBV11-2
size: -
D: -
CDR3: CAISLDRGDTQYF
DNA: TGTGCCATCAGCTTAGACCGAGGGGATACGCAGTATTTT

J: TRBJ2-3
V: TRBV11-3
size: medium-sized
D: TRBD2
CDR3: CASSRYSGRVADTQYF
DNA: TGTGCCAGCAGCCGGTATAGCGGGAGAGTCGCAGATACGCAGTATTTT

J: TRBJ2-3
V: TRBV29-1
size: -
D: -
CDR3: CSIEGGRGVDTQYF
DNA: TGCAGCATTGAAGGTGGCAGGGGAGTAGATACGCAGTATTTT

J: TRBJ2-7
V: TRBV5-6
size: medium-sized
D: TRBD1
CDR3: CASSLQGVAYEQYF
DNA: TGTGCCAGCAGCTTGCAGGGGGTCGCCTACGAGCAGTACTTC

J: TRBJ1-6
V: TRBV7-8
size: -
D: -
CDR3: CASSSGRGEAFRNSPLHF
DNA: TGTGCCAGTAGTTCCGGGAGAGGGGAGGCCTTTAGGAATTCACCCCTCCACTTT

J: TRBJ1-1
V: TRBV28
size: many
D: -
CDR3: CASSLRGEAFF
DNA: TGTGCCAGCAGTTTAAGGGGAGAAGCTTTCTTT

J: TRBJ1-2
V: TRBV11-2
size: -
D: -
CDR3: CASDSGTGFGYTF
DNA: TGTGCCAGCGATTCCGGGACGGGATTTGGCTACACCTTC

J: TRBJ2-7
V: TRBV12-3/TRBV12-4
size: -
D: -
CDR3: CASSLFGGSRAYDHYF
DNA: TGTGCCAGCAGTTTGTTCGGTGGGAGTCGTGCGTACGATCACTACTTC

J: TRBJ1-5
V: TRBV4-1
size: -
D: -
CDR3: CASSQESPGESTDTQHF
DNA: TGCGCCAGCAGCCAAGAATCACCGGGAGAGAGCACAGATACGCAGCATTTT

J: TRBJ2-1
V: TRBV11-3
size: -
D: -
CDR3: CASSLGTSEKLEQFF
DNA: TGTGCCAGCAGCTTAGGAACTAGTGAGAAGCTTGAACAGTTCTTC

J: TRBJ2-2
V: TRBV4-2
size: -
D: TRBD2
CDR3: CASSQWREAIGELFF
DNA: TGTGCCAGCAGCCAGTGGCGGGAGGCAATCGGGGAGCTGTTTTTT

J: TRBJ2-7
V: TRBV11-2
size: -
D: TRBD2
CDR3: CAGSLAGQPSYEHYF
DNA: TGTGCCGGCAGCCTAGCGGGACAGCCCTCCTACGAGCATTACTTC

J: TRBJ1-4
V: TRBV6-5
size: once
D: -
CDR3: CASSYLGTPGEKLFF
DNA: TGTGCCAGCAGCTACCTGGGCACCCCGGGGGAAAAACTGTTTTTT

J: TRBJ2-5
V: TRBV29-1
size: -
D: -
CDR3: CSIDRGEESQYF
DNA: TGCAGCATTGATAGAGGGGAAGAGAGCCAGTACTTC

J: TRBJ1-2
V: TRBV6-6
size: -
D: TRBD1
CDR3: CASSQTGGKTF
DNA: TGTGCCAGCAGTCAGACAGGGGGCAAGACCTTC

J: TRBJ1-4
V: TRBV7-3
size: -
D: -
CDR3: CASSLGGPGEKQFF
DNA: TGTGCCAGCAGCCTGGGGGGCCCGGGTGAAAAACAGTTTTTT

J: TRBJ2-3
V: TRBV11-2
size: once
D: -
CDR3: CPSSLLSLNTGTQYF
DNA: TGTCCCAGCAGTTTACTAAGCCTCAACACAGGTACGCAGTATTTT

J: TRBJ1-5
V: TRBV10-2
size: medium-sized
D: -
CDR3: CASSESSSDQPQHF
DNA: TGCGCCAGCAGTGAGTCATCTAGCGATCAGCCCCAGCATTTT

J: TRBJ1-1
V: TRBV28
size: many
D: -
CDR3: CASSPTRTLNTEAFF
DNA: TGTGCCAGCAGTCCCACACGGACTCTGAACACTGAAGCTTTCTTT

J: TRBJ1-2
V: TRBV28
size: many
D: -
CDR3: CASSLNGPYGYTF
DNA: TGTGCCAGCAGTTTAAACGGGCCGTATGGCTACACCTTC

J: TRBJ2-7
V: TRBV7-2
size: -
D: TRBD1
CDR3: CASSSPHRGSYEQYF
DNA: TGTGCCAGCAGCTCTCCTCACAGGGGCTCCTACGAGCAGTACTTC

J: TRBJ2-5
V: TRBV28
size: few
D: TRBD2
CDR3: CASSPGTGLAVVGTQYF
DNA: TGTGCCAGCAGCCCGGGAACGGGGCTAGCGGTTGTAGGGACCCAGTACTTC

J: TRBJ1-5
V: TRBV6-5
size: -
D: -
CDR3: CASRPWGRETRMSNQPQHF
DNA: TGTGCCAGCAGACCCTGGGGACGGGAGACGAGAATGAGCAATCAGCCCCAGCATTTT

J: TRBJ2-7
V: TRBV11-2
size: few
D: -
CDR3: CASSFGAVSYEQYF
DNA: TGTGCCAGCAGCTTTGGGGCAGTTAGTTACGAGCAGTACTTC

J: TRBJ1-2
V: TRBV6-6
size: -
D: -
CDR3: CVSTPYEGGYTF
DNA: TGTGTCAGCACCCCGTACGAGGGAGGCTACACCTTC

J: TRBJ2-1
V: TRBV12-3/TRBV12-4
size: once
D: -
CDR3: CASSLGSRGRPSYNEQFF
DNA: TGTGCCAGCAGTTTAGGTTCTAGAGGGAGGCCGTCCTACAATGAGCAGTTCTTC

J: TRBJ2-3
V: TRBV6-1
size: -
D: TRBD1
CDR3: CACRLTGGSNQPQYF
DNA: TGTGCCTGCAGGCTGACAGGGGGTAGCAATCAGCCCCAGTATTTT

J: TRBJ2-7
V: TRBV6-1
size: -
D: -
CDR3: CVSSDSLKGAARCYEQYF
DNA: TGTGTCAGTAGTGATAGCCTGAAGGGAGCGGCGAGGTGCTACGAGCAGTACTTC

J: TRBJ1-6
V: TRBV20-1
size: -
D: -
CDR3: CSARDSGVHTSPLHF
DNA: TGCAGTGCTAGAGATTCGGGAGTCCATACTTCACCCCTCCACTTT

J: TRBJ1-2
V: TRBV30
size: many
D: -
CDR3: CAWSAGYQGYTF
DNA: TGTGCCTGGAGTGCAGGGTATCAAGGCTACACCTTC

J: TRBJ2-4
V: TRBV6-1
size: -
D: -
CDR3: CVSSPLLASRGIQHF
DNA: TGTGTCAGCAGCCCTCTACTAGCATCCCGAGGCATTCAGCACTTC

J: TRBJ2-3
V: TRBV11-2
size: -
D: TRBD2
CDR3: CAISAGELGTDTQYF
DNA: TGTGCCATCTCAGCGGGGGAGCTCGGCACAGATACGCAGTATTTT

J: TRBJ2-4
V: TRBV6-6
size: -
D: TRBD2
CDR3: CASQKGLAGAKNIQYF
DNA: TGCGCCAGCCAAAAAGGACTAGCGGGAGCCAAAAATATTCAGTACTTC

J: TRBJ2-2
V: TRBV11-3
size: once
D: -
CDR3: CGSSLVGGTGELFF
DNA: TGTGGTAGCAGCTTAGTAGGGGGCACCGGGGAGCTGTTTTTT

J: TRBJ2-5
V: TRBV7-8
size: -
D: -
CDR3: CASSLRDMAGTQETHYF
DNA: TGTGCCAGCAGCTTACGTGACATGGCGGGGACCCAAGAGACCCACTACTTC

J: TRBJ2-7
V: TRBV11-3
size: -
D: -
CDR3: CASTGSSYEQYF
DNA: TGTGCCAGCACGGGCAGCTCCTACGAGCAGTACTTC

J: TRBJ2-7
V: TRBV5-1
size: many
D: -
CDR3: CASSFSGSRDEQYF
DNA: TGCGCCAGCAGCTTCTCCGGGAGCCGAGACGAGCAGTACTTC

J: TRBJ1-4
V: TRBV6-6
size: many
D: TRBD1
CDR3: CASSSQGQGISEKLFF
DNA: TGTGCCAGCAGCTCACAAGGACAGGGGATAAGTGAAAAACTGTTTTTT

J: TRBJ1-1
V: TRBV6-1
size: -
D: -
CDR3: CACSWDPTGNTEAFF
DNA: TGTGCCTGCAGTTGGGACCCAACTGGGAACACTGAAGCTTTCTTT

J: TRBJ2-7
V: TRBV11-2
size: once
D: -
CDR3: CANSLDTSRGNEQYF
DNA: TGTGCCAACAGCCTAGACACCTCGAGGGGTAACGAGCAGTACTTC

J: TRBJ2-1
V: TRBV29-1
size: -
D: -
CDR3: CSVGLVGWFNEQFF
DNA: TGCAGCGTTGGTCTAGTGGGATGGTTCAATGAACAGTTCTTC

J: TRBJ1-6
V: TRBV6-6
size: -
D: -
CDR3: CASSSTWLSYNSPLHF
DNA: TGCGCCAGCAGTTCTACATGGTTGTCCTATAATTCACCCCTCCACTTT

J: TRBJ2-1
V: TRBV28
size: -
D: -
CDR3: CANRRQTPGLNEQFF
DNA: TGTGCCAACAGGAGACAGACGCCCGGCCTCAATGAGCAGTTCTTT